In this sample, the clone carrying this T cell receptor (beta chain) turned up once. Its antigen is still unknown. The data were produced by immunoSEQ multiplex PCR, yet TCRdb's version contains in-frame clones alone and is incomplete. The sample yields some 130,000 clones, 80% to 95% seen once. These data come from a study of T cell responses to AZD1222 COVID-19 vaccine. Points from the study as a whole: Reports indicate that nearly half of spike-specific TCRs are directed at unmutated variant regions. Dominant at 160-218 and 743-854, vaccine-associated CD4 TCRs also spanned spike.

CDR1 is MDHEN and CDR2 is SYDVKM in the germline V gene. This CDR3 spans 13 amino acids. Trimming took 5 bases from V and 5 from J, leaving 10 bases between them. The chain uses TRBV28 and TRBJ1-5; no clear D. Sequencing used peripheral blood, obtained 28 days after the second AZD1222 dose. This receptor was obtained from an adult who received the AZD1222 COVID-19 vaccine. CDR3 protein: CASSEGNYQPQHF. CDR3 DNA: TGTGCCAGCAGTGAGGGTAATTATCAGCCCCAGCATTTT.